This is a list of T cell receptor beta chains from one sample in a study of blood T cell repertoires in COVID-19. This table comes from immunoSEQ multiplex PCR, and its TCRdb copy is limited to in-frame clones, with some not included. The repertoire consists of approximately 52,000 clones, with around 92% occurring once and the leading ten covering 6.5%. Specimen: peripheral blood. These receptors were taken from a man in his fifties or sixties with active COVID-19. Each CDR3 is given with its conserved first and last residue. The D gene is left open where the match is weak. Clone size, where shown, is once, few, many, or a class for clones that have expanded.

cdr3_nt | cdr3_aa | j_call | d_call | cdr3_length | v_call | clone_size
TGTGCCAGCAGCTTGTTGGGGCTTCTTGGCTACACCTTC | CASSLLGLLGYTF | TRBJ1-2 | . | 13 | TRBV5-6 | .
TGCGCCAGCAGTGACCGCGCGGGGCTGAACACCGGGGAGCTGTTTTTT | CASSDRAGLNTGELFF | TRBJ2-2 | . | 16 | TRBV10-2 | once
TGTGCCAGCAGTTACGAACAGGGCCGTATTACTGAAGCTTTCTTT | CASSYEQGRITEAFF | TRBJ1-1 | . | 15 | TRBV6-6 | .
TGCAGCGTTGAAGAAGGGTCAGGGGTTGACACGCAGTATTTT | CSVEEGSGVDTQYF | TRBJ2-3 | . | 14 | TRBV29-1 | .
TGTGCCAGCAGTTCCGGGCCACTAGCGGGGGTCTACGAGCAGTACTTC | CASSSGPLAGVYEQYF | TRBJ2-7 | TRBD2 | 16 | TRBV27 | .
TGTGCCAGCAGTTCTTTGGTACTAGAAGGCTACGAGCAGTACTTC | CASSSLVLEGYEQYF | TRBJ2-7 | . | 15 | TRBV27 | .
TGTGCCAGCAGCTTCGACAGCGGGAGGGCCTACGAGCAGTACTTC | CASSFDSGRAYEQYF | TRBJ2-7 | TRBD2 | 15 | TRBV11-2 | .
TGTGCCAGCAGCTCGGTCCCGGGACTAGCGGTCACACAGGATACGCAGTATTTT | CASSSVPGLAVTQDTQYF | TRBJ2-3 | TRBD2 | 18 | TRBV5-4 | .
TGTGCCAGCAGCGCCGGAGGAATGGGACACCACTACGAGCAGTACTTC | CASSAGGMGHHYEQYF | TRBJ2-7 | . | 16 | TRBV3-1/TRBV3-2 | .
TGTGCCAGCAGTCCCGACTCATTTTATGGCTACACCTTC | CASSPDSFYGYTF | TRBJ1-2 | . | 13 | TRBV27 | .
TGTGCCAGCAGCATCGGGGGGTCAGGGGCCAACGTCCTGACTTTC | CASSIGGSGANVLTF | TRBJ2-6 | TRBD2 | 15 | TRBV5-6 | once
TGCGCCAGCAGCTTGGTAGGCTCTAGCCCTAGCACAGATACGCAGTATTTT | CASSLVGSSPSTDTQYF | TRBJ2-3 | . | 17 | TRBV5-1 | .
TGTGCCAGCTCACCACAGGGGCCTGCAACTAATGAAAAACTGTTTTTT | CASSPQGPATNEKLFF | TRBJ1-4 | . | 16 | TRBV18 | .
TGTGCTTTTAATCCCTCTGGGGCCAACGTCCTGACTTTC | CAFNPSGANVLTF | TRBJ2-6 | . | 13 | TRBV30 | .
TGTGCCAGCAGGAAAACCGGGACAGAAGAAGCTTTCTTT | CASRKTGTEEAFF | TRBJ1-1 | TRBD1 | 13 | TRBV6-5 | once
TGCGCCAGCAGCTTGGGGGGCCCGGAGACCCAGTACTTC | CASSLGGPETQYF | TRBJ2-5 | . | 13 | TRBV5-1 | once
TGTGCCAGCAGTGAATCCGGCAGGGTGACTGAAGCTTTCTTT | CASSESGRVTEAFF | TRBJ1-1 | . | 14 | TRBV25-1 | .
TGTGCCAGCAGCTCTACCGAGAGTTATAGCAATCAGCCCCAGCATTTT | CASSSTESYSNQPQHF | TRBJ1-5 | . | 16 | TRBV7-9 | .
TGTGCCAGCAGTTTAGTGGACACGGATAGCACAGATACGCAGTATTTT | CASSLVDTDSTDTQYF | TRBJ2-3 | . | 16 | TRBV28 | .
TGTGCCAGCAGCTTGACATCTGCCCCGAACACCATATATTTT | CASSLTSAPNTIYF | TRBJ1-3 | . | 14 | TRBV5-4 | .
TGTGCCAGCAGTGAAGCGGAATGGGCAGTAAACACCATATATTTT | CASSEAEWAVNTIYF | TRBJ1-3 | . | 15 | TRBV2 | .
TGTGCCAGCAGCTCGTCAGAAGGGGCGTATGGCTACACCTTC | CASSSSEGAYGYTF | TRBJ1-2 | . | 14 | TRBV11-2 | .
TGCAGCGCCTCAAGGGGGACTAGCGGCACAGATACGCAGTATTTT | CSASRGTSGTDTQYF | TRBJ2-3 | TRBD2 | 15 | TRBV29-1 | .
TGCGCCAGCAGCCAAGACTTCTACGAGCAGTACTTC | CASSQDFYEQYF | TRBJ2-7 | . | 12 | TRBV5-1 | few
TGTGCCTGGAGTGTACCGCCGGGAGCCTACGAGCAGTACTTC | CAWSVPPGAYEQYF | TRBJ2-7 | . | 14 | TRBV30 | .
TGTGCCGCCCTACTAGCTTATAAGAACACCGGGGAGCTGTTTTTT | CAALLAYKNTGELFF | TRBJ2-2 | . | 15 | TRBV2 | .